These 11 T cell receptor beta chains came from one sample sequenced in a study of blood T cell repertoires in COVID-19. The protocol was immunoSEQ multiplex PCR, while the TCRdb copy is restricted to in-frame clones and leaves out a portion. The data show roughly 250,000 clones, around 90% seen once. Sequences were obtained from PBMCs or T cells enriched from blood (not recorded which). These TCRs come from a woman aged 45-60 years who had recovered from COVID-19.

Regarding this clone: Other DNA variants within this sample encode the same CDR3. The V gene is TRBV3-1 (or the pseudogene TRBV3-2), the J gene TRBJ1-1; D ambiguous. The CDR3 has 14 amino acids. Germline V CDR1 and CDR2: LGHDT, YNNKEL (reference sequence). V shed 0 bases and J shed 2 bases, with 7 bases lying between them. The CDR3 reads CASSQEEGNTEAFF. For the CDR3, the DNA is TGTGCCAGCAGCCAAGAGGAGGGCAACACTGAAGCTTTCTTT.

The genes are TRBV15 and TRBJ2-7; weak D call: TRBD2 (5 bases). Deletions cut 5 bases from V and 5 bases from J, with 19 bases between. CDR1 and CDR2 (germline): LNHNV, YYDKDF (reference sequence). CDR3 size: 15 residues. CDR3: CATSVTSILPHEQYF. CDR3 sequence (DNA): TGTGCCACCAGCGTAACTAGTATTCTCCCTCACGAGCAGTACTTC.

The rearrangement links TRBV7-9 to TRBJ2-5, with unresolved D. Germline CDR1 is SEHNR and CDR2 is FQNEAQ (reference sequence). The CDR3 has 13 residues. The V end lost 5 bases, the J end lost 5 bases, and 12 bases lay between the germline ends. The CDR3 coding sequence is TGTGCCAGCAGCCCCCGGTATCCCGAGACCCAGTACTTC. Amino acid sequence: CASSPRYPETQYF.

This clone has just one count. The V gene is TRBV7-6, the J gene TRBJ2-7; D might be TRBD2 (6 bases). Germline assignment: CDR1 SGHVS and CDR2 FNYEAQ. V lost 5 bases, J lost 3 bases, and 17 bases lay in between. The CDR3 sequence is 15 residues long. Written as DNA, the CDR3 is TGTGCCAGCAGCGAAGAAGCGGGCGCTTTCTACGAGCAGTACTTC. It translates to CASSEEAGAFYEQYF.

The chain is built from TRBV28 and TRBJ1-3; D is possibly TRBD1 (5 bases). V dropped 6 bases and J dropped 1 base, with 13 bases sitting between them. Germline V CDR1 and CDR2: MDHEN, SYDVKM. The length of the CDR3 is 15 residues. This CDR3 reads CASSPPRGSGNTIYF. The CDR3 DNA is TGTGCCAGCAGCCCCCCTCGGGGGTCTGGAAACACCATATATTTT.

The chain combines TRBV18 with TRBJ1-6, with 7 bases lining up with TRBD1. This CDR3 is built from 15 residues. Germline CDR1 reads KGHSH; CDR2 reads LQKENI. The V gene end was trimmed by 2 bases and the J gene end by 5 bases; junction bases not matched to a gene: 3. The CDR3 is CASSPITGDNSPLHF. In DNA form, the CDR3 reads TGTGCCAGCTCACCAATAACAGGGGATAATTCACCCCTCCACTTT.

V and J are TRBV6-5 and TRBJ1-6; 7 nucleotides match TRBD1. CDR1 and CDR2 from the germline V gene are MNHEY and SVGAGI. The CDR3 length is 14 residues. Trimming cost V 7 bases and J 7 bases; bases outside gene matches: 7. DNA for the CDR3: TGTGCCAGCATCCAAGACAGGGTAAATTCACCCCTCCACTTT. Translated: CASIQDRVNSPLHF.

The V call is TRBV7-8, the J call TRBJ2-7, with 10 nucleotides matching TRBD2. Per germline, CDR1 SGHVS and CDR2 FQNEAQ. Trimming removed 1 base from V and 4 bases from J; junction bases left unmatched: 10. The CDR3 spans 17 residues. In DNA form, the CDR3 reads TGTGCCAGCAGCTTAGAGGCTAGCGGGAGTCGTTTTTACGAGCAGTACTTC. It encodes CASSLEASGSRFYEQYF.

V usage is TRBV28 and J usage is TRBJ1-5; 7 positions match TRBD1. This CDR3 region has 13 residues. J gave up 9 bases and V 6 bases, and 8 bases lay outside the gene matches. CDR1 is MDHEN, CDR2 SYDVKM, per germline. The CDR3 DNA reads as TGTGCCAGCAGACGACAGGGAACAAGGCCCCAGCATTTT. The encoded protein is CASRRQGTRPQHF. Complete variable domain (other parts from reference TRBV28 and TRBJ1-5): DVKVTQSSRYLVKRTGEKVFLECVQDMDHENMFWYRQDPGLGLRLIYFSYDVKMKEKGDIPEGYSVSREKKERFSLILESASTNQTSMYLCASRRQGTRPQHFGDGTRLSIL.

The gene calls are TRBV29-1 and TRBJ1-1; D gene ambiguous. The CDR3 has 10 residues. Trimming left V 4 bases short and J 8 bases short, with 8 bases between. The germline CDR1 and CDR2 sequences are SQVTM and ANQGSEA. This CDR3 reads CSVAVLEAFF. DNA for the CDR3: TGCAGCGTTGCCGTCTTAGAAGCTTTCTTT.

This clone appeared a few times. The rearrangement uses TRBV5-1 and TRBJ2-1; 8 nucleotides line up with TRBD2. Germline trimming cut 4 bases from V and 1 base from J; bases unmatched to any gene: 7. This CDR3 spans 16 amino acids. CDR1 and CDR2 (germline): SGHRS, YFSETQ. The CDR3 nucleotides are TGCGCCAGCAGCCCCTCAGCGGGAGCTTCCTACAATGAGCAGTTCTTC. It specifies CASSPSAGASYNEQFF.